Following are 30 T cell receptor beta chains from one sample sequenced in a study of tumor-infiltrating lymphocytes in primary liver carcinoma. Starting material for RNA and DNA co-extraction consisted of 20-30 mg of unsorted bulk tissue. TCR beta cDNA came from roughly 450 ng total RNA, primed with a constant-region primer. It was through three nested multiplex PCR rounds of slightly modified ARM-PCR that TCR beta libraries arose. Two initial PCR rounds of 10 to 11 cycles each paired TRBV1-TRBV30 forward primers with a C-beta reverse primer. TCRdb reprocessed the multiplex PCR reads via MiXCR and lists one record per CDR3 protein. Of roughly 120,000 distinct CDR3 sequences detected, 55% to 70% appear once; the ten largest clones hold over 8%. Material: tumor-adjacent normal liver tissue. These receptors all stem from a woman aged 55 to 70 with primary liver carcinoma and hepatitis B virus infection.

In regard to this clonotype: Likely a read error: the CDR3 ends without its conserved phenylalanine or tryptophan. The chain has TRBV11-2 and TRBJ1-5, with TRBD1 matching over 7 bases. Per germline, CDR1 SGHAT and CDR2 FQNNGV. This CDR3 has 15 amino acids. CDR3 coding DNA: TGTGCCAGTAGCTCCTACAGGGGTAGTAATCAGCCCCAGCATATT. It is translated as CASSSYRGSNQPQHI.

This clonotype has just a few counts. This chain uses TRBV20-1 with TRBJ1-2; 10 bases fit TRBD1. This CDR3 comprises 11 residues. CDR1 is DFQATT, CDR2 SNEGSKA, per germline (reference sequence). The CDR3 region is CGTGDNYGYTF. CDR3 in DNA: TGCGGGACAGGGGATAACTATGGCTACACCTTC.

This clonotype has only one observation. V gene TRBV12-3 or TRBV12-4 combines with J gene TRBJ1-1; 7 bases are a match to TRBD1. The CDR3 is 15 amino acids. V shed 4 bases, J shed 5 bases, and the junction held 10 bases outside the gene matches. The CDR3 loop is CASSSRTGAVTEAFF. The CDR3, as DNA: TGTGCCAGCAGTTCCCGTACAGGGGCGGTAACTGAAGCTTTCTTT.

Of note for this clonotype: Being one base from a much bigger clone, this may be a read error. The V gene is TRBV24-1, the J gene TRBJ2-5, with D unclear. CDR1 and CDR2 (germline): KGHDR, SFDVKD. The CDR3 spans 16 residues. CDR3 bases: TGTGCCTCCAGTGAGTCCATCCAATCGGTGCAAGAGACCCAGTACTTC. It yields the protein CASSESIQSVQETQYF.

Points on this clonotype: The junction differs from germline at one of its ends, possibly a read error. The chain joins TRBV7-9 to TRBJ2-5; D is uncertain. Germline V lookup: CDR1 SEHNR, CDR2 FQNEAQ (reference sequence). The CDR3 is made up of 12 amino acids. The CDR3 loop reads CAISLASETQYF. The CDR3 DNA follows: TGTGCCATCAGCTTAGCAAGCGAGACCCAGTACTTC.

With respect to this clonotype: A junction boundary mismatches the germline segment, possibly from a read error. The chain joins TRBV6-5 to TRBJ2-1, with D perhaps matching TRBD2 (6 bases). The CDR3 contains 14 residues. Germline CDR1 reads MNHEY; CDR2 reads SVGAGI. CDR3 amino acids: CVSREAGPWNEQFF. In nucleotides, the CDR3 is TGTGTCAGCAGAGAGGCGGGACCCTGGAATGAGCAGTTCTTC.

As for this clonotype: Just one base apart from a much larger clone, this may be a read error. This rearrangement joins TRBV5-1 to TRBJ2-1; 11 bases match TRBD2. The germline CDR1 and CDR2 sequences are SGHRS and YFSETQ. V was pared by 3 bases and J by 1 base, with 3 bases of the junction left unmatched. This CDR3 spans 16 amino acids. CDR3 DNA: TGCGCCAGCAGCTCCATAGCGGGAGGGTCCTACAATGAGCAGTTCTTC. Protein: CASSSIAGGSYNEQFF.

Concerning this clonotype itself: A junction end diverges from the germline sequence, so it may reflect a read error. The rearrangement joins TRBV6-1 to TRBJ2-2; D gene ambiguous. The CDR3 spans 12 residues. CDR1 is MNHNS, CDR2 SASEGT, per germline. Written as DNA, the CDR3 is TGTGCCAACAGTGGATACACCGGGGAGCTGTTTTTT. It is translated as CANSGYTGELFF.

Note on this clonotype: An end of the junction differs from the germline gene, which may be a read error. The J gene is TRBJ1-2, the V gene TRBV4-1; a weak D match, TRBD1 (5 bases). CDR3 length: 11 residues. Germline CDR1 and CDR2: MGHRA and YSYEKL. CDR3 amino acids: CASRDSYSYTF. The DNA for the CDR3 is TGCGCCAGCAGAGACAGCTATAGCTACACCTTC.

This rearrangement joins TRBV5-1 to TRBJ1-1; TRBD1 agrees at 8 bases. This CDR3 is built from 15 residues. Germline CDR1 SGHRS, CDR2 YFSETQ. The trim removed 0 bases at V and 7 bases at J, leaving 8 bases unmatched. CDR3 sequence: CASSLAGGECNEAFF. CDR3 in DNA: TGCGCCAGCAGCTTGGCAGGGGGCGAGTGCAATGAAGCTTTCTTT.

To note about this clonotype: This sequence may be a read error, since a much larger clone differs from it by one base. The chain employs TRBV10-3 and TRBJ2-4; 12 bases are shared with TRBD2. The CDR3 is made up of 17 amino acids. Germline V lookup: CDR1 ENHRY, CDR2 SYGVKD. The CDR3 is CDISEARLAGESDIQYF. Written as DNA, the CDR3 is TGTGACATCAGTGAGGCCCGACTAGCGGGAGAGTCGGACATTCAGTACTTC.

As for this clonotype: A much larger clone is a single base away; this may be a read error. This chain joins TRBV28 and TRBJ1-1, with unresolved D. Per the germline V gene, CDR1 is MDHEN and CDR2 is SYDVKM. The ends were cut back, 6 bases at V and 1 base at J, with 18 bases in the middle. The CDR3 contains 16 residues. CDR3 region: CASSQCISGWNTEAFF. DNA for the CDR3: TGTGCCAGCAGCCAATGTATAAGTGGGTGGAACACTGAAGCTTTCTTT.

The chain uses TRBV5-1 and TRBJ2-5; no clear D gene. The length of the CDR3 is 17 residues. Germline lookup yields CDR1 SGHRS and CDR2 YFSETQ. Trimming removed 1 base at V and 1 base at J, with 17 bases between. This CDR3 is CASSLFQAANTQETQYF. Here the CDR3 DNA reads TGCGCCAGCAGCTTGTTCCAGGCAGCGAATACCCAAGAGACCCAGTACTTC.

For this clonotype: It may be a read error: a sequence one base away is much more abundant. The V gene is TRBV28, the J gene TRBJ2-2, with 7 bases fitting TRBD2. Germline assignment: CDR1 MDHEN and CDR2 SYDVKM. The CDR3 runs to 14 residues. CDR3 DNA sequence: TGTGCCAGCGGCGGGACTATCAACACCGGGGAGCAGTTTTTT. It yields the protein CASGGTINTGEQFF.

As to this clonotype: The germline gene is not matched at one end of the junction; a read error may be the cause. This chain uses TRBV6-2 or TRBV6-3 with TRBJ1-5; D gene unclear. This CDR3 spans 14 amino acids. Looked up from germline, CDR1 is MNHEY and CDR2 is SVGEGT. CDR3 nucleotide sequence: TGTGCCAGCAGTACCCGGGGTGGCGGCCAGCTCCAGCATTTT. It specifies CASSTRGGGQLQHF.

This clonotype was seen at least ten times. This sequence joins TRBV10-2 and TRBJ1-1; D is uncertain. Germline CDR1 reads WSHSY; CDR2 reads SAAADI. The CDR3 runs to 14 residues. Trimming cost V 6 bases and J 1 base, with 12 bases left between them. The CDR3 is CASRERQTNTEAFF. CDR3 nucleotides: TGCGCCAGCAGAGAGCGTCAGACGAACACTGAAGCTTTCTTT.

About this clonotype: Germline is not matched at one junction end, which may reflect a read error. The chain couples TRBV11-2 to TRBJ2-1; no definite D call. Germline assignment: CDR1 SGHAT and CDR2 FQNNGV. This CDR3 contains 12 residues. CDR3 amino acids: CASSIDRDEQFF. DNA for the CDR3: TGTGCAAGCAGCATCGATAGGGATGAGCAGTTCTTC.

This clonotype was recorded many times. DNA of the CDR3: TGTGCCACCAGTGACCTTCGAGGGCCTAATTCACCCCTCCACTTT. This gives the protein CATSDLRGPNSPLHF. The chain joins TRBV24-1 to TRBJ1-6; D unclear. The CDR3 runs 15 residues. V was trimmed by 4 bases and J by 6 bases, leaving 12 bases between them. From germline, CDR1 is KGHDR and CDR2 SFDVKD.

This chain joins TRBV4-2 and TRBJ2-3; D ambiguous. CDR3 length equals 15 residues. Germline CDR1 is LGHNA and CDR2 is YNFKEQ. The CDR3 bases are TGTGTCAGTAGCCAAGATAACAGCCGCACAGATACGCAGTATTTT. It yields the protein CVSSQDNSRTDTQYF.

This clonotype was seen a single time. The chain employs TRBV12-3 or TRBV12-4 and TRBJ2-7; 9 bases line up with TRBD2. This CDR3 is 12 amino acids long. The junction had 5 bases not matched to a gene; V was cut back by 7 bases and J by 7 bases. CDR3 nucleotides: TGTGCCAGCAAAGCAGCGGGAGGAGAGCAGTACTTC. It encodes CASKAAGGEQYF.

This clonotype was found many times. The CDR3 nucleotides are TGTGCCAGCAGTGAGTGGGTTTCACCCCTCCACTTT. Encoded protein: CASSEWVSPLHF. V and J are TRBV6-1 and TRBJ1-6; D unresolved. Germline values: CDR1 MNHNS, CDR2 SASEGT. The germline V and J ends were trimmed by 3 bases and 9 bases, with 6 bases remaining between them. This CDR3 has 12 residues.

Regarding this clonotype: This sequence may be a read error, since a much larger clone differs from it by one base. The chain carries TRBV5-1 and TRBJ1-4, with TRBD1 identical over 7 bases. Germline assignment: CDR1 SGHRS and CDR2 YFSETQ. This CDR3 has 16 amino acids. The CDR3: CANSAGTVTTNEKLFF. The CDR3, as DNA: TGCGCCAACAGCGCCGGGACAGTCACAACTAATGAAAAACTGTTTTTT.

DNA of the CDR3: TGTGCCAGCAGTTACAGGACGGGGTTAGGGCACGAGCAGTACTTC. Translated: CASSYRTGLGHEQYF. The gene calls are TRBV6-6 and TRBJ2-7; D might be TRBD2 (5 bases). The V gene lost 2 bases and the J gene lost 5 bases, with 16 bases spanning the gap. Germline V gives CDR1 MNHNY, CDR2 SVGAGI (reference sequence). The CDR3 is 15 residues long.

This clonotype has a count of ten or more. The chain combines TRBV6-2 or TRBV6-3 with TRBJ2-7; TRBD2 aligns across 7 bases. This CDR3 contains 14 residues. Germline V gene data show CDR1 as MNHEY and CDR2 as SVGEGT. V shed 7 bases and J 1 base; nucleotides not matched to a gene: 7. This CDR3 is CASNHREVSYEQYF. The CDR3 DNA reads TGTGCCAGCAATCACCGGGAGGTGTCCTACGAGCAGTACTTC.

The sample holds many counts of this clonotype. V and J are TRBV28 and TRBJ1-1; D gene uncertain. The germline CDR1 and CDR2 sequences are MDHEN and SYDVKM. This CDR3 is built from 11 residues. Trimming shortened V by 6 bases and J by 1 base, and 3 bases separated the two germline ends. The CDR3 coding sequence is TGTGCCAGCAGCCAGAACACTGAAGCTTTCTTT. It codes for CASSQNTEAFF. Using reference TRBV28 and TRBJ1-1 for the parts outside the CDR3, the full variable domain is DVKVTQSSRYLVKRTGEKVFLECVQDMDHENMFWYRQDPGLGLRLIYFSYDVKMKEKGDIPEGYSVSREKKERFSLILESASTNQTSMYLCASSQNTEAFFGQGTRLTVV.

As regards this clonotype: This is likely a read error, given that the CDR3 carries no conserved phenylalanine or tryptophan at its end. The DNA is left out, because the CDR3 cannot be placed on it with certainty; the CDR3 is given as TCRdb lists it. CDR3 region: CASGLGTGDNEQFL. This sequence joins TRBV12-5 and TRBJ2-1; the D call TRBD1 from the table was never checked on the DNA. Looked up from germline, CDR1 is LGHNT and CDR2 is FRNRAP. With termini counted, the CDR3 has 14 amino acids.

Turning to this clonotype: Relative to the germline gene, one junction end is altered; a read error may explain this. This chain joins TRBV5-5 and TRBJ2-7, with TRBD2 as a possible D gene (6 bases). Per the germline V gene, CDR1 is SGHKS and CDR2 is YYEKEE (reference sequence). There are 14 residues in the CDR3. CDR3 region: CTSSRDLNSYEQYF. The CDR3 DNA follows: TGTACCAGCAGCCGGGACTTGAACTCCTACGAGCAGTACTTC.

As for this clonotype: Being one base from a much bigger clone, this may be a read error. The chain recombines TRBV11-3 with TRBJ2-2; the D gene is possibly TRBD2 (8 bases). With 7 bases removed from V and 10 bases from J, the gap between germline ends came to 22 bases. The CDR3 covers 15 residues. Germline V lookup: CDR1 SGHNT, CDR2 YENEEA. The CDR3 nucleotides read TGTGCCAGCAACCGTCGGGAGGGGGCCCCCGAGGAGCTGTTTTTT. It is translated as CASNRREGAPEELFF.

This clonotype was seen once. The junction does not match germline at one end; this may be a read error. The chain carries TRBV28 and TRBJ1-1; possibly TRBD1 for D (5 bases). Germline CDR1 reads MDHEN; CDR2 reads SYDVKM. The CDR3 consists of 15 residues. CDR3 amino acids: CANSPQRGSRTEAFF. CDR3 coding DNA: TGTGCCAACAGTCCCCAAAGGGGCTCGAGGACTGAAGCTTTCTTT.

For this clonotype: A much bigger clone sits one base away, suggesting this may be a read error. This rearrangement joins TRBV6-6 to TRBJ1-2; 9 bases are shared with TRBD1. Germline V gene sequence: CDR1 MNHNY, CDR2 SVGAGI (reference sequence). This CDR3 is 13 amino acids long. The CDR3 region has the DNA TGTGCCAGCAGAAGGGACAGGGCTGATGGCTACTCCTTC. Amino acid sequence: CASRRDRADGYSF.